This TCR beta chain was found in a study of CD8 T cells in ankylosing spondylitis (dated by TCRdb to about 2017). Concerning the study at large: T cell receptor beta repertoires were profiled in healthy donors and ankylosing spondylitis patients so that disease-linked TCR variants could be found. The whole study cohort included 85 to 120 healthy donors and 20 to 30 ankylosing spondylitis patients. Peripheral blood samples were taken, and synovial fluid was additionally collected from ankylosing spondylitis patients.

Sequencing took place on an Illumina HiSeq 2500. Quantitative 5'-RACE with molecular barcodes was the method used to prepare the TCR beta libraries. As for the original processing: To identify disease-linked TCR variants, a new computational method was used, one built on a probabilistic model of VDJ rearrangement. The raw public reads went through TCRdb reprocessing: fastp at Q25, MiXCR clone calling, in-frame beta chains kept. Every entry covers one CDR3 protein and lists the most common genes and DNA from its rows. The V and J calls and clone size come from TCRdb's table, not from the authors' own analysis. This sample comprises almost 400,000 distinct CDR3 sequences, 20% to 25% of them detected only once. The ten largest clones represent roughly a sixth of the sample. What the study reported, not specific to this receptor: A TCR beta motif of fewer than 10 highly homologous amino acid variants appeared characteristic of blood from ankylosing spondylitis patients. Some TCR beta motif variants had previously been reported in synovial fluid and blood of reactive arthritis patients, which suggested common disease-initiation mechanisms. According to the report, matched synovial fluid samples from ankylosing spondylitis patients were significantly enriched for the disease-linked clones. The disease-linked clones had a CD8+ phenotype and were found at relatively low frequencies in peripheral blood.

This clonotype was recorded a few times. There is no known antigen for this receptor. No qualities accompany the bases; no much larger clone lies one base away. Sequenced material: blood, either unsorted or a sorted T cell fraction (not recorded which). The clonotype originates from a male donor with ankylosing spondylitis.

The bases are TGTGCCAGCAGTTTCGGTATCGGTAGCGGGAGTGAGCAGTTCTTC. The translation is CASSFGIGSGSEQFF. The chain employs TRBV12-3 or TRBV12-4 and TRBJ2-1, with 9 bases in between that match TRBD2. The germline V end is reduced by 3 bases and the J end by 9 bases; junction bases left unmatched: 9. Its CDR3 holds 15 amino acids, cysteine through phenylalanine. Of the read, only the CDR3 DNA is kept; its 45 bases are in frame from base 1.